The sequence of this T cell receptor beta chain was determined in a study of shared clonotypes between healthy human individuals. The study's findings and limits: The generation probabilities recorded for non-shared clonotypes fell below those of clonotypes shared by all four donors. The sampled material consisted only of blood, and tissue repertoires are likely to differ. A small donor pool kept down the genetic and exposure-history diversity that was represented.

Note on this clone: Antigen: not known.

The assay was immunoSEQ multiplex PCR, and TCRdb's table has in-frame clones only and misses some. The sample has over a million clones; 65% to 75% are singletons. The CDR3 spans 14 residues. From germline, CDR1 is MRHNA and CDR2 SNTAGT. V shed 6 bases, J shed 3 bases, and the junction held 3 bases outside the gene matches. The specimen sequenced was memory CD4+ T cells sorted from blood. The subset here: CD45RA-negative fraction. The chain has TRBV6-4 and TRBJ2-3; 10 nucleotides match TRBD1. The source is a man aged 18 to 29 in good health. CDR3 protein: CASSGQGGTDTQYF. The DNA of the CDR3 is TGTGCCAGCAGCGGACAGGGGGGAACAGATACGCAGTATTTT.